This TCR beta chain was recovered during a study of identical twins. Findings and caveats of the study: Within cord blood, abundant beta clonotypes carried fewer insertions, but memory repertoires showed no such trend.

Ten or more counts support this clonotype. Its antigen remains unknown. TCRdb re-called the 5' RACE reads with MiXCR, one entry per CDR3 protein. The sample contains approximately 680,000 distinct CDR3 sequences, under 8.5% of which appear only once. These data are also associated with another study on yellow fever vaccine responses in identical twins.

Input material: PBMCs. The clonotype was recovered from a woman aged 18-35 years in good health.

This chain's CDR3 is CASSLSIYEQYF. CDR3 in DNA: TGTGCCAGCAGCCTGTCAATCTACGAGCAGTACTTC. V gene TRBV7-9 combines with J gene TRBJ2-7; no clear D. Germline CDR1 reads SEHNR; CDR2 reads FQNEAQ (reference sequence). The CDR3 spans 12 residues. Trimming left V 5 bases short and J 3 bases short, with 8 bases between. Full variable domain (outside the CDR3, taken from reference TRBV7-9 and TRBJ2-7): DTGVSQNPRHKITKRGQNVTFRCDPISEHNRLYWYRQTLGQGPEFLTYFQNEAQLEKSRLLSDRFSAERPKGSFSTLEIQRTEQGDSAMYLCASSLSIYEQYFGPGTRLTVT.